What follows are 7 T cell receptor beta chains derived from one specimen sequenced in a study of shared clonotypes between healthy human individuals. TCRdb's table, derived via immunoSEQ multiplex PCR, lists solely in-frame clones and lacks some. The sample holds a few million clones, approximately 93% seen once. The sequencing input was naive CD4+ T cells from PBMCs. Subset defined: CD45RA+ positively selected. These receptors were collected from a man aged 18 to 35 in good health. Some clones in this sample may be carry-over from other donors' samples.

The rearrangement joins TRBV14 to TRBJ2-1, with D unclear. The germline V gene encodes CDR1 SGHDN and CDR2 FVKESK. V was trimmed by 4 bases and J by 0 bases, leaving 10 bases between them. The CDR3 totals 15 residues. The CDR3 DNA reads TGTGCCAGCAGCCTAGTTCTTAGCTCCTACAATGAGCAGTTCTTC. It specifies CASSLVLSSYNEQFF.

A remark on this clone: This sample also contains other DNA sequences that code for the same CDR3. The rearrangement links TRBV9 to TRBJ2-5; 10 bases fit TRBD1. The CDR3 is 14 residues long. V lost 3 bases, J lost 5 bases, and 4 bases stayed unmatched. The germline gives CDR1 SGDLS, CDR2 YYNGEE. This CDR3 is CASSGQGAGETQYF. DNA for the CDR3: TGTGCCAGCAGCGGACAGGGGGCGGGTGAGACCCAGTACTTC.

This clone appeared a single time. The chain employs TRBV2 and TRBJ2-7; tentatively, D is TRBD1 or TRBD2 (5 bases each). The CDR3 length is 14 residues. From germline, CDR1 is SNHLY and CDR2 FYNNEI. Trimming removed 4 bases from V and 6 bases from J, with 16 bases in between. The CDR3 coding sequence is TGTGCCAGCAGTGTGGGGGTCCATCAAGGCGAGCAGTACTTC. Translated, it gives CASSVGVHQGEQYF.

The chain combines TRBV7-3 with TRBJ1-5; no reliable D call. CDR3 size: 16 residues. Germline values: CDR1 SGHTA, CDR2 FQGTGA. Trimming took 2 bases from V and 2 from J, leaving 13 bases between them. In nucleotides, the CDR3 is TGTGCCAGCAGCTTATTACTGGTTTTGGGCAATCAGCCCCAGCATTTT. Translation: CASSLLLVLGNQPQHF. The full variable domain, its missing parts supplied by reference TRBV7-3 and TRBJ1-5, is GAGVSQTPSNKVTEKGKYVELRCDPISGHTALYWYRQSLGQGPEFLIYFQGTGAADDSGLPNDRFFAVRPEGSVSTLKIQRTERGDSAVYLCASSLLLVLGNQPQHFGDGTRLSIL.

The V gene is TRBV30, the J gene TRBJ1-2; no reliable D call. The V gene lost 0 bases and the J gene lost 1 base, with 3 bases spanning the gap. The CDR3 has 12 residues. Germline V lookup: CDR1 GTSNPN, CDR2 SVGIG (reference sequence). This CDR3 reads CAWSVYNYGYTF. The CDR3 nucleotides read TGTGCCTGGAGTGTCTATAACTATGGCTACACCTTC.

In this sample, this clone turned up once. The genes are TRBV7-2 and TRBJ1-1; D not resolved. The CDR3 length is 14 residues. Germline V gene sequence: CDR1 SGHTA, CDR2 FQGNSA. Trimming stripped 1 base from V and 7 bases from J, with 13 bases between. DNA of the CDR3: TGTGCCAGCAGCTTAGTAGGTTGGGATGGTGAAGCTTTCTTT. Amino acid sequence: CASSLVGWDGEAFF. Together with reference TRBV7-2 and TRBJ1-1, the CDR3 gives the full variable domain: GAGVSQSPSNKVTEKGKDVELRCDPISGHTALYWYRQSLGQGLEFLIYFQGNSAPDKSGLPSDRFSAERTGGSVSTLTIQRTQQEDSAVYLCASSLVGWDGEAFFGQGTRLTVV.

This chain connects TRBV9 to TRBJ2-5; 9 nucleotides match TRBD1. The junction had 10 bases not matched to a gene; V was cut back by 4 bases and J by 0 bases. There are 17 residues in the CDR3. Germline V gives CDR1 SGDLS, CDR2 YYNGEE. The CDR3 DNA reads as TGTGCCAGCAGCTACGGACAGGGGCGATCGTACCAAGAGACCCAGTACTTC. Translating it yields CASSYGQGRSYQETQYF.